Reported below is one T cell receptor beta chain. Data came from immunoSEQ multiplex PCR; TCRdb stores just in-frame clones and leaves some out. This table has some 410,000 clones, over 75% appearing once. The source of the sample is a study of blood T cell repertoires in COVID-19. This CDR3 contains 12 residues. Germline assignment: CDR1 SQVTM and CDR2 ANQGSEA. The ends were cut back, 5 bases at V and 5 bases at J, with 11 bases in the middle. Sample: PBMCs or T cells enriched from blood (not recorded which). The TCR comes from a woman aged 25 to 45 with acute COVID-19. The chain employs TRBV29-1 and TRBJ2-3; D might be TRBD1 (5 bases). The CDR3 is CSVRRRGDTQYF. The CDR3 nucleotides read TGCAGCGTTCGGCGAAGGGGAGATACGCAGTATTTT.